This T cell receptor beta chain came from a study of a mutant IDH1 vaccine in newly diagnosed glioma. Study overall: Vaccine administration was initiated 4-6 weeks following radiotherapy alone, or with temozolomide cycles.

Time point in this sample: week 35, safety follow-up. In every dose of vaccine, 300 ug of mutant IDH1 20-mer peptide was given alongside topical imiquimod. About this clone: Antigen specificity is unknown.

Method: immunoSEQ multiplex PCR; TCRdb's copy keeps in-frame clones and lacks some. Counted here are just under 70,000 clones, approximately 84% occurring once; the ten biggest clones make up roughly 12%. Germline V gives CDR1 SGDLS, CDR2 YYNGEE. V dropped 4 bases and J dropped 1 base, with 15 bases sitting between them. The CDR3 loop spans 16 amino acids. This clonotype originated in a young man with glioma. The sample consisted of PBMCs, taken from a glioma patient whose treatment included an IDH1 peptide vaccine. The chain recombines TRBV9 with TRBJ2-1, with D tentatively TRBD1 (5 bases). The CDR3 region is CASSLSTAGSYNEQFF. CDR3 nucleotide sequence: TGTGCCAGCAGCCTCAGTACGGCAGGGTCCTACAATGAGCAGTTCTTC.